This TCR beta chain came from a study of shared clonotypes between healthy human individuals. Assay: immunoSEQ multiplex PCR; the TCRdb copy retains only in-frame clones and omits some. Of some 660,000 clones detected, approximately 73% appear once; the ten largest clones hold 1.5% to 2%. This CDR3 comprises 15 residues. Trimming shortened V by 6 bases and J by 0 bases, and 12 bases separated the two germline ends. Germline V gene sequence: CDR1 MDHEN, CDR2 SYDVKM. This clone was detected a few times. Source material: memory CD4+ T cells sorted from blood. Subset denoted: CD45RA-negative fraction. The origin of this receptor is a woman in her thirties in good health. The chain employs TRBV28 and TRBJ1-3; no clear D gene. CDR3 in amino acids: CASSGPPSSGNTIYF. The CDR3 DNA is TGTGCCAGCAGCGGACCGCCGAGCTCTGGAAACACCATATATTTT.